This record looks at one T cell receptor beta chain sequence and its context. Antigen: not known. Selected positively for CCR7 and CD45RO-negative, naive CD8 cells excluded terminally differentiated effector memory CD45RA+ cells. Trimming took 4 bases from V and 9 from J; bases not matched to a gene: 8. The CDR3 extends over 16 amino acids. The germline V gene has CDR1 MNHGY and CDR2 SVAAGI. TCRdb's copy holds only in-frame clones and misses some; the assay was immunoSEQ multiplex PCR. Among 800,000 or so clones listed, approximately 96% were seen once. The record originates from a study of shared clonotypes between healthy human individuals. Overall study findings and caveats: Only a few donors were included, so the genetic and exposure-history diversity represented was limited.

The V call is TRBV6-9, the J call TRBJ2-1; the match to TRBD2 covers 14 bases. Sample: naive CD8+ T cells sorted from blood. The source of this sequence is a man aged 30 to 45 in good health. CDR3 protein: CASSCGTSGRLGEQFF. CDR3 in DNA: TGTGCCAGCAGTTGCGGGACTAGCGGGAGACTAGGTGAGCAGTTCTTC.